The clone carrying this TCR beta chain was counted ten times or more. Its antigen is not known. TCRdb independently ran MiXCR on the RACE reads; one entry per CDR3 protein. Of approximately 400,000 distinct CDR3 sequences in the sample, roughly 4.6% were seen once. Time point: pre-sensitization, week 0. The treatment denotes: therapeutic diphenylcyclopropenone sensitization with weekly scalp DPC. The data belong to a study of human T cells and chemical hapten exposure. On the study more broadly: Diphenylcyclopropenone was applied weekly to patients' scalps across the roughly 23-week study. Whole-study results and caveats: Donor immune responses may differ from healthy people's, since all donors had alopecia. PT1 expanded TCR numbers tracked positively with patch test score.

The CDR3 contains 14 residues. The V gene end was trimmed by 0 bases and the J gene end by 4 bases; junction bases not matched to a gene: 1. Germline CDR1 reads SGHDN; CDR2 reads FVKESK. The clonotype originates from a woman aged 50 to 60 with alopecia areata. Some clones in this sample may be carry-over from other donors' samples. The V gene is TRBV14, the J gene TRBJ2-5; 8 bases map to TRBD1. This specimen consisted of whole blood, obtained in connection with sensitization to the hapten diphenylcyclopropenone (DPC). The CDR3 DNA reads as TGTGCCAGCAGCCAAGACAGGGGGCGAGAGACCCAGTACTTC. Protein sequence: CASSQDRGRETQYF.